This T cell receptor (beta chain) is drawn from a study of blood T cell repertoires in COVID-19. Across the whole study: COVID-19 samples collected from the United States, Italy and Spain covered acute and convalescent phases. T cells, B-cell-depleted T cells, or PBMCs provided the cDNA or gDNA that served as material.

Germline CDR1 and CDR2: SGHRS and YFSETQ. V was cut by 0 bases and J by 4 bases, with 10 bases left in between. There are 15 residues in the CDR3. As processed by the authors: Counts of nucleated cells, estimated from reference gene primer amplification, were obtained. Sequencing was performed with immunoSEQ multiplex PCR; in TCRdb, only in-frame clones are kept and a portion is missing. The V and J calls and clone size were taken over from that table, and D and trimming were inferred from the DNA. The sample consists of about 280,000 clones, 75% to 90% of them appearing once. The age range of participants was about 18 to 100 years, with residence in about 25 US areas.

The clonotype was recovered from a woman aged 25 to 39 with acute COVID-19. The chain recombines TRBV5-1 with TRBJ1-4; possibly TRBD1 for D (5 bases). The specimen was PBMCs or T cells enriched from blood (not recorded which). The DNA for the CDR3 is TGCGCCAGCAGCTTGGGGCAGGGAGGTAATGAAAAACTGTTTTTT. The encoded protein is CASSLGQGGNEKLFF.